Listed here are 24 T cell receptor beta chains from one sample, sequenced in a study of T-cell memory formation after mild COVID-19. TCRdb ran MiXCR on the 5' RACE reads and lists one entry per CDR3 protein. The data contain around 250,000 distinct CDR3 sequences, about 17% of them singletons. The sequenced sample consisted of PBMCs or a T cell subset sorted from them (not recorded which). The receptors come from a man aged 18 to 30 who had mild COVID-19 (a few samples of this study predate the infection). Cell type and time point are not known.

V gene TRBV20-1 combines with J gene TRBJ2-7; the D gene is possibly TRBD2 (5 bases). The CDR3 consists of 13 residues. V shed 5 bases and J shed 3 bases, with 14 bases lying between them. CDR1 and CDR2 (germline): DFQATT, SNEGSKA (reference sequence). The CDR3 nucleotides are TGCAGTGCTTGCAGACCGGGGTACTACGAGCAGTACGTC. Translating it yields CSACRPGYYEQYV.

This rearrangement joins TRBV28 to TRBJ1-2; tentative D call: TRBD1 (5 bases). The CDR3 runs 16 residues. Germline CDR1 reads MDHEN; CDR2 reads SYDVKM. V gave up 6 bases and J gave up 4 bases, with 21 bases separating them. The CDR3 protein is CASSTPGQTGGYGYTF. CDR3 in DNA: TGTGCCAGCAGCACGCCGGGGCAGACCGGGGGCTATGGCTACACCTTC.

This clonotype was observed a handful of times. This chain connects TRBV12-3 or TRBV12-4 to TRBJ1-6; no firm D call. The CDR3 consists of 14 residues. Trimming took off 5 bases at V and 13 bases at J, with 18 bases between the two ends. This CDR3 reads CASSIHPSAGPLHF. CDR3 in DNA: TGTGCCAGCAGTATCCACCCGAGTGCGGGTCCCCTCCACTTT.

This chain links TRBV5-4 with TRBJ1-4; D gene uncertain. Germline CDR1 is SGHNT and CDR2 is YYREEE (reference sequence). This CDR3 is 17 amino acids long. V lost 4 bases and J 2 bases, leaving 18 bases between the germline ends. CDR3 region: CASSAGAADPTNEKLFF. The CDR3 DNA reads TGTGCCAGCAGCGCTGGAGCGGCAGACCCCACTAATGAAAAACTGTTTTTT.

The chain links TRBV6-2 or TRBV6-3 to TRBJ2-7; D not certain. The V gene lost 7 bases and the J gene lost 6 bases, with 13 bases spanning the gap. The CDR3 consists of 12 residues. Germline V gene lookup returns CDR1 MNHEY and CDR2 SVGEGT. CDR3 sequence (DNA): TGTGCCAGCAATGCCAGGCTTGGCGAGCAGTACGTC. This translates into CASNARLGEQYV.

The rearrangement links TRBV9 to TRBJ2-2; D may correspond to TRBD1 or TRBD2 (5 bases each). The germline gives CDR1 SGDLS, CDR2 YYNGEE. Trimming pared 4 bases from V and 3 bases from J, leaving 16 bases between. This CDR3 is 16 amino acids long. The CDR3 loop is CASSSWGPPDTGELFF. The CDR3 DNA is TGTGCCAGCAGCTCGTGGGGACCCCCAGACACCGGGGAGCTGTTTTTT.

The V gene is TRBV5-1, the J gene TRBJ2-2; D is perhaps TRBD2 (5 bases). Germline lookup yields CDR1 SGHRS and CDR2 YFSETQ. The CDR3 sequence is 16 residues long. V lost 4 bases and J 0 bases, leaving 13 bases between the germline ends. The CDR3 spells CASSLLDSSNTGELFF. The CDR3 DNA is TGCGCCAGCAGCCTTTTGGACTCGTCGAACACCGGGGAGCTGTTTTTT.

The chain combines TRBV14 with TRBJ2-2, with 7 nucleotides matching TRBD1. Germline loops: CDR1 SGHDN, CDR2 FVKESK. This CDR3 contains 17 residues. The V gene end was trimmed by 4 bases and the J gene end by 3 bases; junction bases not matched to a gene: 11. The chain's CDR3 is CASSRRGRGYYTGELFF. CDR3 in DNA: TGTGCCAGCAGCCGAAGGGGGCGCGGGTATTACACCGGGGAGCTGTTTTTT.

The rearrangement joins TRBV4-1 to TRBJ2-5, with TRBD2 identical over 13 bases. V was clipped by 4 bases and J by 5 bases; unmatched bases: 7. Germline CDR1 is MGHRA and CDR2 is YSYEKL. The CDR3 contains 16 residues. CDR3: CASSRQPGLAGETQYF. The CDR3 nucleotides are TGCGCCAGCAGCCGACAGCCGGGACTAGCGGGGGAGACCCAGTACTTC.

The J gene is TRBJ1-1, the V gene TRBV2; 7 positions agree with TRBD1. CDR1 and CDR2 (germline): SNHLY, FYNNEI. The CDR3 runs to 15 residues. The ends lost 8 bases at V and 0 bases at J; junction bases unmatched: 9. CDR3 protein: CASLRQGQVNTEAFF. The CDR3, as DNA: TGTGCCAGCCTGAGACAGGGTCAGGTGAACACTGAAGCTTTCTTT. The complete variable domain, with remaining parts taken from reference TRBV2 and TRBJ1-1, reads EPEVTQTPSHQVTQMGQEVILRCVPISNHLYFYWYRQILGQKVEFLVSFYNNEISEKSEIFDDQFSVERPDGSNFTLKIRSTKLEDSAMYFCASLRQGQVNTEAFFGQGTRLTVV.

This clonotype turned up a few times. The chain uses TRBV12-3 or TRBV12-4 and TRBJ2-5; D gene uncertain. This CDR3 comprises 13 residues. V lost 6 bases to trimming and J lost 7 bases, with 15 bases between them. CDR3 in DNA: TGTGCCAGCAGCCTAGGGCCCGTTGGGACCCAGTACTTC. Translating gives CASSLGPVGTQYF.

This clonotype was recorded a few times. The gene calls are TRBV7-9 and TRBJ2-3; D not certain. CDR3 length equals 14 residues. Germline values: CDR1 SEHNR, CDR2 FQNEAQ (reference sequence). Trimming stripped 5 bases from V and 2 bases from J, with 11 bases between. The CDR3 protein is CASSAGRTTDTQYF. The CDR3 DNA follows: TGTGCCAGCAGCGCCGGGCGGACCACAGATACGCAGTATTTT.

This clonotype appeared a few times. V is TRBV7-2 and J is TRBJ1-2; D possibly corresponds to TRBD1 (5 bases). Trimming cost V 3 bases and J 8 bases, with 10 bases left between them. Germline CDR1 reads SGHTA; CDR2 reads FQGNSA. This CDR3 is built from 12 residues. The CDR3 protein is CASSFTGRGYTF. In nucleotides, the CDR3 is TGTGCCAGCAGCTTCACAGGTCGCGGCTACACCTTC.

The genes are TRBV7-3 and TRBJ1-3; TRBD1 agrees at 9 bases. V shed 5 bases and J 2 bases; nucleotides not matched to a gene: 4. CDR3 size: 15 residues. Germline loops: CDR1 SGHTA, CDR2 FQGTGA. The CDR3 DNA reads as TGTGCCAGCAGCCCGGGGACAGGGACTGGAAACACCATATATTTT. Protein sequence: CASSPGTGTGNTIYF.

This clonotype was counted between two and nine times. The chain links TRBV10-3 to TRBJ2-1; D gene unclear. Trimming left V 3 bases short and J 2 bases short, with 11 bases between. CDR3 length: 15 amino acids. Germline V gene sequence: CDR1 ENHRY, CDR2 SYGVKD. CDR3 region: CAISDPRITYNEQFF. The CDR3 coding sequence is TGTGCCATCAGTGACCCCCGAATAACCTACAATGAGCAGTTCTTC.

The genes are TRBV5-4 and TRBJ2-1, with TRBD1 matching 10 bases. Germline V gives CDR1 SGHNT, CDR2 YYREEE (reference sequence). This CDR3 comprises 15 residues. V trimming: 4 bases; J trimming: 1 base; junction bases outside the gene matches: 2. This CDR3 is CASSMDRGSYNEQFF. CDR3 coding DNA: TGTGCCAGCAGCATGGACAGGGGGTCCTACAATGAGCAGTTCTTC.

CDR3 DNA sequence: TGTGCTAGTGGTTTGGACCCTATGGAAGTCGATAGCACAGATACGCAGTATTTT. Amino acid sequence: CASGLDPMEVDSTDTQYF. This chain joins TRBV12-5 and TRBJ2-3, with D unresolved. The V and J ends lost 1 base and 0 bases respectively, with 17 bases between them. Per germline, CDR1 LGHNT and CDR2 FRNRAP. The CDR3 consists of 18 residues.

This clonotype came up many times. The rearrangement uses TRBV12-3 or TRBV12-4 and TRBJ1-2; the D gene is possibly TRBD1 (5 bases). This CDR3 is built from 13 residues. Trimming took 5 bases from V and 1 from J, leaving 8 bases between them. The CDR3 DNA reads TGTGCCAGCAGTCGGGACGGTAACTATGGCTACACCTTC. Amino acid sequence: CASSRDGNYGYTF.

The V call is TRBV4-1, the J call TRBJ2-7; the D gene is possibly TRBD2 (6 bases). V was cut by 1 base and J by 2 bases, with 15 bases left in between. This CDR3 has 16 amino acids. Germline CDR1 reads MGHRA; CDR2 reads YSYEKL. The CDR3 DNA sequence: TGCGCCAGCAGCCAAGTGGAGGGGCGGCCACCCTACGAGCAGTACTTC. It codes for CASSQVEGRPPYEQYF.

This clonotype showed up just a few times. The chain couples TRBV20-1 to TRBJ2-3; 14 nucleotides align to TRBD2. This CDR3 has 18 amino acids. Germline trimming cut 7 bases from V and 3 bases from J; bases unmatched to any gene: 15. Germline V gene sequence: CDR1 DFQATT, CDR2 SNEGSKA (reference sequence). The CDR3 here is CSVFHPGLAGEPTDTQYF. The CDR3 DNA follows: TGCAGTGTTTTTCATCCGGGACTAGCGGGGGAGCCTACAGATACGCAGTATTTT.

This clonotype was counted between two and nine times. The chain couples TRBV29-1 to TRBJ1-1; D not resolved. V shed 4 bases and J shed 7 bases, with 13 bases lying between them. The CDR3 length is 12 residues. In germline, CDR1 is SQVTM, CDR2 ANQGSEA. CDR3 coding DNA: TGCAGCGTTGCGGCAGGCCCGGTTGAAGCTTTCTTT. This encodes CSVAAGPVEAFF. The variable domain in full, with the rest retrieved from reference TRBV29-1 and TRBJ1-1, is SAVISQKPSRDICQRGTSLTIQCQVDSQVTMMFWYRQQPGQSLTLIATANQGSEATYESGFVIDKFPISRPNLTFSTLTVSNMSPEDSSIYLCSVAAGPVEAFFGQGTRLTVV.

The chain joins TRBV20-1 to TRBJ2-7; no definite D call. This CDR3 is built from 13 residues. The V end was cut by 3 bases, the J end by 5 bases, with 14 bases between. Per germline, CDR1 DFQATT and CDR2 SNEGSKA (reference sequence). The CDR3, as DNA: TGCAGTGCTAGGGGCCCAGAGGTCGACGAGCAGTACGTC. Translation gives CSARGPEVDEQYV.

This clonotype was seen only a few times. This chain links TRBV7-2 with TRBJ2-7, with no clear D. Germline loops: CDR1 SGHTA, CDR2 FQGNSA. The CDR3 contains 12 residues. With 5 bases removed from V and 0 bases from J, the gap between germline ends came to 5 bases. This CDR3 reads CASSQNSYEQYV. The CDR3 DNA is TGTGCCAGCAGCCAGAACTCCTACGAGCAGTACGTC.

The chain recombines TRBV6-6 with TRBJ1-4; TRBD1 matches at 8 bases. The length of the CDR3 is 14 residues. The ends lost 6 bases at V and 13 bases at J; junction bases unmatched: 13. Germline loops: CDR1 MNHNY, CDR2 SVGAGI (reference sequence). The CDR3 DNA reads as TGTGCCAGCAGCCCCGGACAGGGAAGGGGGCTACTGTTTTTT. It encodes CASSPGQGRGLLFF.